Presented here are 8 T cell receptor beta chains from one specimen sequenced in a study of regulatory T cells in long-lasting Graves disease. iRepertoire HTBI primers and Arm-PCR of CDR3 regions built TCR beta libraries. MiXCR was run by TCRdb on the multiplex PCR reads, yielding one entry per CDR3 protein. The data hold 400,000 to 500,000 distinct CDR3 sequences, with 13% to 15% observed a single time. Stated time point: newly diagnosed GD, antithyroid drugs for less than 3 months. The TCR library was prepared using RNA isolated from PBMCs. These sequences were also reported in another study, on T cells in Graves' hyperthyroidism and ophthalmopathy.

The sequencing used peripheral blood mononuclear cells (PBMCs), collected at new diagnosis, from a patient treated with antithyroid drugs. The receptors shown here come from a woman aged 45-65 years with Graves disease.

This clonotype was counted at least ten times. The gene calls are TRBV20-1 and TRBJ2-7; no definite D call. With 5 bases removed from V and 3 bases from J, the gap between germline ends came to 5 bases. The CDR3 runs 10 residues. In germline, CDR1 is DFQATT, CDR2 SNEGSKA (reference sequence). The CDR3 sequence: CSAYSYEQYF. For the CDR3, the DNA is TGCAGTGCTTACAGCTACGAGCAGTACTTC.

J is TRBJ1-1 and V is TRBV5-1; D remains ambiguous. V was pared by 0 bases and J by 0 bases, with 9 bases between. This CDR3 has 15 amino acids. Germline CDR1 is SGHRS and CDR2 is YFSETQ. In DNA form, the CDR3 reads TGCGCCAGCAGCTTGGTTGTGGGAATGAACACTGAAGCTTTCTTT. This translates into CASSLVVGMNTEAFF.

This clonotype has just a few counts. The chain recombines TRBV10-3 with TRBJ2-5; 7 nucleotides align to TRBD1. This CDR3 has 12 amino acids. CDR1 and CDR2 from the germline V gene are ENHRY and SYGVKD. The junction had 5 bases not matched to a gene; V was cut back by 10 bases and J by 3 bases. DNA of the CDR3: TGTGCCACCGGGACAGCCGAAGAGACCCAGTACTTC. Amino acids: CATGTAEETQYF.

The chain links TRBV3-1 to TRBJ1-4, with a weak D call TRBD1 (5 bases). This CDR3 has 15 amino acids. Germline V gene sequence: CDR1 LGHDT, CDR2 YNNKEL (reference sequence). V was pared by 0 bases and J by 8 bases, with 13 bases between. DNA for the CDR3: TGTGCCAGCAGCCAAGAAGACCGGACACCCGAAAAACTGTTTTTT. Amino acids: CASSQEDRTPEKLFF.

The table lists this clonotype with many counts. The rearrangement uses TRBV7-9 and TRBJ2-7; D may correspond to TRBD1 or TRBD2 (6 bases each). Germline-derived CDR1 and CDR2 are SEHNR and FQNEAQ (reference sequence). This CDR3 is built from 13 residues. Trimming took off 5 bases at V and 3 bases at J, with 11 bases between the two ends. Written as DNA, the CDR3 is TGTGCCAGCAGCCTAGAGGGGGGCTACGAGCAGTACTTC. Protein sequence: CASSLEGGYEQYF.

This clonotype was seen many times. A read error may explain this, as a much larger clone is one base away. The chain employs TRBV28 and TRBJ2-7; TRBD2 might be the D (6 bases). Germline assignment: CDR1 MDHEN and CDR2 SYDVKM. Trimming pared 6 bases from V and 7 bases from J, leaving 25 bases between. This CDR3 contains 16 residues. The CDR3 here is CASRLPSAGSSGEQYF. The CDR3 coding sequence is TGTGCCAGCAGGCTCCCTAGCGCCGGAAGTTCGGGGGAGCAGTACTTC.

The table lists this clonotype with many counts. The V gene is TRBV9, the J gene TRBJ2-3; TRBD2 is a possible D gene (5 bases). Germline V CDR1 and CDR2: SGDLS, YYNGEE. The V and J ends lost 0 bases and 0 bases respectively, with 5 bases between them. The CDR3 consists of 14 residues. The CDR3 nucleotides read TGTGCCAGCAGCGTAGAGCGGAGCACAGATACGCAGTATTTT. Protein: CASSVERSTDTQYF.

The CDR3 loop is CAWSVLDGNTEAFF. The CDR3 coding sequence is TGTGCCTGGAGTGTACTCGACGGCAACACTGAAGCTTTCTTT. This chain connects TRBV30 to TRBJ1-1; no definite D call. The CDR3 has 14 residues. The germline V gene has CDR1 GTSNPN and CDR2 SVGIG (reference sequence). Deletions cut 0 bases from V and 2 bases from J, with 10 bases between.